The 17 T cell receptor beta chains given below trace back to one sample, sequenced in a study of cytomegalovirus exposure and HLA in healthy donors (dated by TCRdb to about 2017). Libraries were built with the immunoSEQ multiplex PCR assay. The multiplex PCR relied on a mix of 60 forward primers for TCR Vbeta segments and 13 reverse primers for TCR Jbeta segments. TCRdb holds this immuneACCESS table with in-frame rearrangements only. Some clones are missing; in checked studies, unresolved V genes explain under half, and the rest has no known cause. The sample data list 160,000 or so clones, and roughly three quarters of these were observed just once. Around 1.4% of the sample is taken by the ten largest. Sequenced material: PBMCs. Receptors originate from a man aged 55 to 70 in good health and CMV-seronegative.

The DNA of the CDR3 is TGTGCCAGCAGAGAACAGGGGGCCAGCAATCAGCCCCAGCATTTT. This translates into CASREQGASNQPQHF. The chain is built from TRBV6-5 and TRBJ1-5; 9 nucleotides agree with TRBD1. The J segment lost 1 base and the V segment lost 6 bases, leaving 4 bases of the junction unmatched. Looked up from germline, CDR1 is MNHEY and CDR2 is SVGAGI. The CDR3 loop spans 15 amino acids.

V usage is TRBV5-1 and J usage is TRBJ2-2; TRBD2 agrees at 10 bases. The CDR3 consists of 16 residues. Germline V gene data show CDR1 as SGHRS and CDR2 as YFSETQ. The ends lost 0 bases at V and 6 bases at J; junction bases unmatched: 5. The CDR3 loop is CASSLGSGRTSGELFF. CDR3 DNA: TGCGCCAGCAGCTTGGGTAGCGGGAGGACTTCCGGGGAGCTGTTTTTT.

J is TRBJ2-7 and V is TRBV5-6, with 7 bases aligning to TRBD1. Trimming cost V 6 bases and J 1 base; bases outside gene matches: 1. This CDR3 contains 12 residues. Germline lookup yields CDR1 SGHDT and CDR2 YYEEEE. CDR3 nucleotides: TGTGCCAGCAACAGGGGATCCTACGAGCAGTACTTC. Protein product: CASNRGSYEQYF.

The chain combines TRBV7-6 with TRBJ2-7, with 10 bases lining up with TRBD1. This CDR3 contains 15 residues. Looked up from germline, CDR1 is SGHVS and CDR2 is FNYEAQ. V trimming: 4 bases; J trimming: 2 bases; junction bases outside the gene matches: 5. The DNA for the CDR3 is TGTGCCAGCAGCTGGCAGGGACAGGGGCCCTACGAGCAGTACTTC. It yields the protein CASSWQGQGPYEQYF.

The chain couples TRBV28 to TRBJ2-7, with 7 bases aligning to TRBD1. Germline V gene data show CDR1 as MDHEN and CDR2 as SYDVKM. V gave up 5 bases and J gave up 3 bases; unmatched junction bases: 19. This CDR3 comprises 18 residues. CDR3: CASSGGRLNRGLIYEQYF. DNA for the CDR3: TGTGCCAGCAGTGGCGGCCGACTAAACAGGGGCTTGATCTACGAGCAGTACTTC.

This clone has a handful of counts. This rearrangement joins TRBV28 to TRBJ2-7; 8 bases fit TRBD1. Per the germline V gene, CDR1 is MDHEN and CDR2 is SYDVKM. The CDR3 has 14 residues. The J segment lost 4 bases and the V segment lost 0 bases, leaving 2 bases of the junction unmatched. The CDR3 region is CASSLWRQGYEQYF. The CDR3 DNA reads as TGTGCCAGCAGTTTATGGAGACAGGGGTACGAGCAGTACTTC.

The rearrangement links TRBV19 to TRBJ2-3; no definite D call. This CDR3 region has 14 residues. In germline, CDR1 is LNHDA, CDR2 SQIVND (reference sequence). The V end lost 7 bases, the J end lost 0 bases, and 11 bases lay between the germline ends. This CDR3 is CASKLSFSTDTQYF. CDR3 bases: TGTGCCAGTAAGCTCTCGTTTAGCACAGATACGCAGTATTTT.

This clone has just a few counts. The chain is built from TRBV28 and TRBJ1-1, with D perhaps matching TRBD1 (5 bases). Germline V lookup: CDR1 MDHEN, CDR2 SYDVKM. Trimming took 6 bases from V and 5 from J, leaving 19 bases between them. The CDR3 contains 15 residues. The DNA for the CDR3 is TGTGCCAGCAGCCCCCTCGGAGGGGCGAGGACTGAAGCTTTCTTT. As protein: CASSPLGGARTEAFF.

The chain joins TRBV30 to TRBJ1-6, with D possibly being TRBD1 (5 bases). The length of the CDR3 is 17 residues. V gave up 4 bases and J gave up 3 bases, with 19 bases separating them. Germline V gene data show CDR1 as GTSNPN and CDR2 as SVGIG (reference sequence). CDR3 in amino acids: CAWTGLGGAGYNSPLHF. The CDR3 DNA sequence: TGTGCCTGGACCGGATTGGGGGGAGCGGGCTATAATTCACCCCTCCACTTT. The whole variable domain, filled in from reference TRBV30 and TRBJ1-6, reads SQTIHQWPATLVQPVGSPLSLECTVEGTSNPNLYWYRQAAGRGLQLLFYSVGIGQISSEVPQNLSASRPQDRQFILSSKKLLLSDSGFYLCAWTGLGGAGYNSPLHFGNGTRLTVT.

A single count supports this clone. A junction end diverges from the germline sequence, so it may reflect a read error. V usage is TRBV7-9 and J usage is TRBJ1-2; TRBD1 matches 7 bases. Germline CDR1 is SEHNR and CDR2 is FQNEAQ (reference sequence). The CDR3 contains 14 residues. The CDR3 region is CSSSPPGQTYGYTF. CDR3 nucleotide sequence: TGTTCCAGCAGCCCGCCGGGACAGACCTATGGCTACACCTTC.

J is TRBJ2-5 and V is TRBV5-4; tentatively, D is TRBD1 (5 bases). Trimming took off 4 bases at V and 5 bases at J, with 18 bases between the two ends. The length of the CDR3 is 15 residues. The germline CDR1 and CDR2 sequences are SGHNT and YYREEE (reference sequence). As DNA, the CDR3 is TGTGCCAGCAGCCGTTCGGGCGACGCAGGGGAGACCCAGTACTTC. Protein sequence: CASSRSGDAGETQYF.

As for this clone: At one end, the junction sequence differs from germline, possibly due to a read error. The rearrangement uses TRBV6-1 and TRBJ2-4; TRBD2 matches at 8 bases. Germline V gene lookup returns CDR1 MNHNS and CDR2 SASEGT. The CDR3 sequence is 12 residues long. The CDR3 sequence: CGSRGGGNIQYF. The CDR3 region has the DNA TGTGGCAGCCGGGGGGGCGGAAACATTCAGTACTTC.

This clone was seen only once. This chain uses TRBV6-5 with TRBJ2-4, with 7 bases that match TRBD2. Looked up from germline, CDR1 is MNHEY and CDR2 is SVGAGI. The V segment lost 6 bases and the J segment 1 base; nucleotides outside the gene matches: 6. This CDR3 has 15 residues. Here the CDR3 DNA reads TGTGCCAGCAGATTAAACGGGGGGGCCAAAAACATTCAGTACTTC. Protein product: CASRLNGGAKNIQYF.

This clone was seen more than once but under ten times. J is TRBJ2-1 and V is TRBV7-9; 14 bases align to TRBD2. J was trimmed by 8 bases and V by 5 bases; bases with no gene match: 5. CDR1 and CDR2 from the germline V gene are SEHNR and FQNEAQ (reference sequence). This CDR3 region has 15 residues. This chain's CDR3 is CASSRLAGGLHEQFF. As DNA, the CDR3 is TGTGCCAGCAGCCGACTAGCGGGAGGGTTGCATGAGCAGTTCTTC.

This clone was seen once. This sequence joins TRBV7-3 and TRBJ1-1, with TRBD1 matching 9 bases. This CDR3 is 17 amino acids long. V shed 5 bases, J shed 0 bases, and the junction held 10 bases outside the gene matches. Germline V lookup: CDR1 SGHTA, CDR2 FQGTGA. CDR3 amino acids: CASSPWTGVGVNTEAFF. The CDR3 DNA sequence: TGTGCCAGCAGCCCGTGGACAGGGGTTGGGGTGAACACTGAAGCTTTCTTT.

The CDR3 sequence is CASSLLPPRVAGNTIYF. The CDR3 nucleotides read TGCGCCAGCAGCTTGCTTCCTCCGAGGGTAGCAGGAAACACCATATATTTT. This sequence joins TRBV5-1 and TRBJ1-3, with D unclear. CDR3 length: 17 residues. Germline V CDR1 and CDR2: SGHRS, YFSETQ. Trimming left V 1 base short and J 4 bases short, with 18 bases between.

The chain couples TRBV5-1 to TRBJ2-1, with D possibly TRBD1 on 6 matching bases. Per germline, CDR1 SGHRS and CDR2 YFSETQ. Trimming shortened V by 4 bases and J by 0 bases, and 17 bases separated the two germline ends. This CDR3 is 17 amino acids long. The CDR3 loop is CASSGPPTGLSYNEQFF. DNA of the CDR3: TGCGCCAGCAGCGGCCCCCCAACAGGGCTCTCCTACAATGAGCAGTTCTTC.